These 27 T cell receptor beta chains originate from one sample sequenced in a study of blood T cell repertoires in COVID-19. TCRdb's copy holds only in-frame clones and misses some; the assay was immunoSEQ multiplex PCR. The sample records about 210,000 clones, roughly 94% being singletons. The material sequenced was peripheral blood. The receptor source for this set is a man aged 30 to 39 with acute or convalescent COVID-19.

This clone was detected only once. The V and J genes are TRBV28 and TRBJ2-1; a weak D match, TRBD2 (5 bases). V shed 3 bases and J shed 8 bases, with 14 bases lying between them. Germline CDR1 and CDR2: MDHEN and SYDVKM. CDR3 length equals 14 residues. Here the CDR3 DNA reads TGTGCCAGCAGTTTGCCCCTACTCGGGGATGAGCAGTTCTTC. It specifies CASSLPLLGDEQFF.

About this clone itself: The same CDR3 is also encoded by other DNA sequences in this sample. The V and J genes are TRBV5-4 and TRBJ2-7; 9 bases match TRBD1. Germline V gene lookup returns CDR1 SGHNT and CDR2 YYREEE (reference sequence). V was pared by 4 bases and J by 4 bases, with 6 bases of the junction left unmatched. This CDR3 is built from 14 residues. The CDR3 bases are TGTGCCAGCAGCGTACCGGGACAGGGATACGAGCAGTACTTC. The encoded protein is CASSVPGQGYEQYF.

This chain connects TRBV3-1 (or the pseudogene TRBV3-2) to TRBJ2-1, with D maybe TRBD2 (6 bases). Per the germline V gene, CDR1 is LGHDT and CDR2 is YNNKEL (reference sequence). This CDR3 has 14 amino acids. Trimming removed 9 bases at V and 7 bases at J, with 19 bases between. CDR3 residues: CASLTTSGSNEQFF. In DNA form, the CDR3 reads TGTGCCAGTCTAACGACTAGTGGCTCTAATGAGCAGTTCTTC.

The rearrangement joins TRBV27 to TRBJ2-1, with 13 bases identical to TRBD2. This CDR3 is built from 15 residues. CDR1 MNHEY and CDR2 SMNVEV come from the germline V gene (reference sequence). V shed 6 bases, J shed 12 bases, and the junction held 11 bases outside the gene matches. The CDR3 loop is CASSFTSGRAGGQFF. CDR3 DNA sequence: TGTGCCAGCAGCTTTACTAGCGGGAGGGCCGGAGGGCAGTTCTTC.

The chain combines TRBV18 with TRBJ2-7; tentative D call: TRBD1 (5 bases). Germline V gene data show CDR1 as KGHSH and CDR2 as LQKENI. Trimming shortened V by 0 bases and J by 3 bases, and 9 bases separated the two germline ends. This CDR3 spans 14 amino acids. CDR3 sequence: CASSPPSQGYEQYF. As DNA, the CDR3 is TGTGCCAGCTCACCACCATCCCAGGGCTACGAGCAGTACTTC. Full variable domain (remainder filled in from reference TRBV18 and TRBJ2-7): NAGVMQNPRHLVRRRGQEARLRCSPMKGHSHVYWYRQLPEEGLKFMVYLQKENIIDESGMPKERFSAEFPKEGPSILRIQQVVRGDSAAYFCASSPPSQGYEQYFGPGTRLTVT.

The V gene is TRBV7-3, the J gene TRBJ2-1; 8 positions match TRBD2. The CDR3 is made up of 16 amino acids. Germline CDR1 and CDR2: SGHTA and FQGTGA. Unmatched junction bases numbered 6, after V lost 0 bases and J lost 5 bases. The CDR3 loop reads CASSLTPGGLHNEQFF. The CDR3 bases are TGTGCCAGCAGCTTAACCCCGGGGGGGCTGCACAATGAGCAGTTCTTC.

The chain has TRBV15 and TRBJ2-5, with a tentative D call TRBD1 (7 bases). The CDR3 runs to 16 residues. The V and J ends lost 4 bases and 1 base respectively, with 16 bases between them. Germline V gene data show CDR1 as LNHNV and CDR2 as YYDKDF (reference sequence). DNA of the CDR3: TGTGCCACCAGCAAGGAGGGGGCGGCGCTCCAAGAGACCCAGTACTTC. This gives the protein CATSKEGAALQETQYF.

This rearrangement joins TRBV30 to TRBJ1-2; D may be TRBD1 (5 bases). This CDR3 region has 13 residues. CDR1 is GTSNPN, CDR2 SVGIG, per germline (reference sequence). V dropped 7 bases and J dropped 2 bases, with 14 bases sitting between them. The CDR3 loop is CASPRDANYGYTF. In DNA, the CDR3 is TGTGCCTCCCCGCGGGACGCAAACTATGGCTACACCTTC.

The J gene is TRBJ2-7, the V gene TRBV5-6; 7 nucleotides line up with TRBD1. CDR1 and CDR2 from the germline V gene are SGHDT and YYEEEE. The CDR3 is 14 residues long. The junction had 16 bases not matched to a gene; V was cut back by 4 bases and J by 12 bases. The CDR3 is CASSTLRLQGSPYF. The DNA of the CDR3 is TGTGCCAGCAGCACACTAAGATTACAGGGGTCGCCGTACTTC.

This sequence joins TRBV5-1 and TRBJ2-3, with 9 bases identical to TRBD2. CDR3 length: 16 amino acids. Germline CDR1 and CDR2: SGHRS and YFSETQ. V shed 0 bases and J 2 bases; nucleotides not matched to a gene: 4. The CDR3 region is CASSLASGVLTDTQYF. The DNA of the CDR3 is TGCGCCAGCAGCTTGGCTAGCGGGGTGCTCACAGATACGCAGTATTTT. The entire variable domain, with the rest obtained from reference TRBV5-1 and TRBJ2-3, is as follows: KAGVTQTPRYLIKTRGQQVTLSCSPISGHRSVSWYQQTPGQGLQFLFEYFSETQRNKGNFPGRFSGRQFSNSRSEMNVSTLELGDSALYLCASSLASGVLTDTQYFGPGTRLTVL.

CDR3 DNA sequence: TGTGCCAGCAGTGAGGTGGGGGCGGGCTACGAGCAGTACTTC. Translated, it gives CASSEVGAGYEQYF. The V call is TRBV25-1, the J call TRBJ2-7; weak D call: TRBD1 (6 bases). V dropped 3 bases and J dropped 3 bases, with 12 bases sitting between them. The germline CDR1 and CDR2 sequences are MGHDK and SYGVNS. This CDR3 is 14 amino acids long.

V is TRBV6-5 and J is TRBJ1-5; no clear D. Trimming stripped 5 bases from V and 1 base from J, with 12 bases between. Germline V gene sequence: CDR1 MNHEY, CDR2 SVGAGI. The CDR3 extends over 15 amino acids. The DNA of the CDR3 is TGTGCCAGCAGTCCTCGGACTATAAGCAATCAGCCCCAGCATTTT. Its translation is CASSPRTISNQPQHF.

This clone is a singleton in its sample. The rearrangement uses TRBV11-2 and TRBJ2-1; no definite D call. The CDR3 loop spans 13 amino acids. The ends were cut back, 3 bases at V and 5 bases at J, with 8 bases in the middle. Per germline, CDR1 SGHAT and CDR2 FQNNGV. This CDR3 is CASSLEGDNEQFF. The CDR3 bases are TGTGCCAGCAGCTTGGAAGGAGACAATGAGCAGTTCTTC.

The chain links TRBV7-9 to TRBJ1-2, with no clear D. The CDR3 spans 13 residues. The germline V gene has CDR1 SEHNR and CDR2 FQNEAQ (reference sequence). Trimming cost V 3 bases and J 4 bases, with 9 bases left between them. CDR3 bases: TGTGCCAGCAGCTTGATTCTGGCCTATGGCTACACCTTC. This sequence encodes CASSLILAYGYTF.

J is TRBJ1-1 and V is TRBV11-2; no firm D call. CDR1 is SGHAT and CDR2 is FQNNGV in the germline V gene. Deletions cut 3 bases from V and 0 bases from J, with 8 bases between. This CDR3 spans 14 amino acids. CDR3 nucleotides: TGTGCCAGCAGCTTGTCAGATATGAACACTGAAGCTTTCTTT. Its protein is CASSLSDMNTEAFF.

The CDR3 loop reads CASSPFGTGYNSPLHF. The CDR3 nucleotides read TGTGCCAGCTCACCATTCGGGACAGGGTATAATTCACCCCTCCACTTT. V gene TRBV18 combines with J gene TRBJ1-6; 9 positions match TRBD1. V dropped 2 bases and J dropped 4; count of bases not matched to a gene: 3. Per germline, CDR1 KGHSH and CDR2 LQKENI. The CDR3 totals 16 residues.

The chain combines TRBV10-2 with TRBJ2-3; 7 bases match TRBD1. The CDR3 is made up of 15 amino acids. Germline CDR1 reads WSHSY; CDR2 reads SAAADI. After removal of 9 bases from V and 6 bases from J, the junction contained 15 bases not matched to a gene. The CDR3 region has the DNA TGCGCCAGTGGGACAGCTACCAAACCATGGGATACGCAGTATTTT. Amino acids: CASGTATKPWDTQYF.

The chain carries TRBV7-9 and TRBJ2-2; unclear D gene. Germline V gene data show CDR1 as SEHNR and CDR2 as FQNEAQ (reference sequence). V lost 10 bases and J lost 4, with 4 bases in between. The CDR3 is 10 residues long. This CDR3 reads CAIFTGELFF. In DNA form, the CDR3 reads TGTGCCATATTCACCGGGGAGCTGTTTTTT.

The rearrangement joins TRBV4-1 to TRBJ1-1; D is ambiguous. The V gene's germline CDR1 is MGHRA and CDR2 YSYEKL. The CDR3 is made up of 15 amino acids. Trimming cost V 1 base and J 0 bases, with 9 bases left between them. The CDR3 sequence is CASSQAVGLNTEAFF. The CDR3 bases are TGCGCCAGCAGCCAAGCGGTGGGCCTGAACACTGAAGCTTTCTTT.

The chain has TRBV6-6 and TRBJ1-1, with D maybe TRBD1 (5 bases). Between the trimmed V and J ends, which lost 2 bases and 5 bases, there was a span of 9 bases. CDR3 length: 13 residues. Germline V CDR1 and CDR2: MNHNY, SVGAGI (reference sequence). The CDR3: CASSYDSYTEAFF. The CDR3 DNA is TGTGCCAGCAGTTACGACAGCTATACTGAAGCTTTCTTT.

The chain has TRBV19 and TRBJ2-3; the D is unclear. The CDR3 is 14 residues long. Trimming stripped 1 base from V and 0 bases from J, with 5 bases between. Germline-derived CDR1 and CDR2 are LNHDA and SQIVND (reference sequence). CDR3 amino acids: CASSIGPSTDTQYF. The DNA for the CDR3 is TGTGCCAGTAGTATAGGTCCAAGCACAGATACGCAGTATTTT.

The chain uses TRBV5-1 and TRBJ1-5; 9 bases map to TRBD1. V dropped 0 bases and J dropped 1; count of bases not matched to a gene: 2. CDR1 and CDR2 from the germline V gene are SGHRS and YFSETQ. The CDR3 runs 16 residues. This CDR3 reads CASSLGGQGSNQPQHF. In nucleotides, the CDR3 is TGCGCCAGCAGCTTGGGGGGACAGGGAAGCAATCAGCCCCAGCATTTT.

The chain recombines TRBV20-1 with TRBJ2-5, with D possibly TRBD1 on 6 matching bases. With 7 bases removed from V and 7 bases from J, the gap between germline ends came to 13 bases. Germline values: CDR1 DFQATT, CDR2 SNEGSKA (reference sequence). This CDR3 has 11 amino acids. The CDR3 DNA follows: TGCAGTGGTCAGGGGCCGGGGACCCAGTACTTC. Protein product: CSGQGPGTQYF.

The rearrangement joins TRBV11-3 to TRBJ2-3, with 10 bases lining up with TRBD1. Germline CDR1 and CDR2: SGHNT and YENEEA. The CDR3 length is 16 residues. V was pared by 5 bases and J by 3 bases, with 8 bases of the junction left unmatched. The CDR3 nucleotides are TGTGCCAGCAGCCTCACCGGGACAGGGGAAACAGATACGCAGTATTTT. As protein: CASSLTGTGETDTQYF.

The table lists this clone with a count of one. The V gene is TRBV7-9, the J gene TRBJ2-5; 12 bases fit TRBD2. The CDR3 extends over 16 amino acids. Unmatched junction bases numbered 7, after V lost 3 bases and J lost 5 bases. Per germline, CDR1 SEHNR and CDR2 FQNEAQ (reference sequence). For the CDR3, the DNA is TGTGCCAGCAGCTTCCCGACTAGCGGGAGACGTGAGACCCAGTACTTC. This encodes CASSFPTSGRRETQYF.

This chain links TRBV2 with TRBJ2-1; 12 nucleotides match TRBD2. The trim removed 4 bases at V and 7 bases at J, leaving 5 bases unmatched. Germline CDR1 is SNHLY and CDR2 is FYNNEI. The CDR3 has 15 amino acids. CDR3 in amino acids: CASSAGLAGTNEQFF. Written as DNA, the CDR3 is TGTGCCAGCAGTGCGGGACTAGCGGGTACAAATGAGCAGTTCTTC.

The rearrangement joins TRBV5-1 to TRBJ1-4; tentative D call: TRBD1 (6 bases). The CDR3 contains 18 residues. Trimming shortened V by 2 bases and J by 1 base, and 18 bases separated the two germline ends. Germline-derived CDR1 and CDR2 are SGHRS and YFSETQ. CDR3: CASSFAPPGAGTNEKLFF. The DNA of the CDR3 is TGCGCCAGCAGCTTTGCCCCTCCAGGGGCAGGAACTAATGAAAAACTGTTTTTT.